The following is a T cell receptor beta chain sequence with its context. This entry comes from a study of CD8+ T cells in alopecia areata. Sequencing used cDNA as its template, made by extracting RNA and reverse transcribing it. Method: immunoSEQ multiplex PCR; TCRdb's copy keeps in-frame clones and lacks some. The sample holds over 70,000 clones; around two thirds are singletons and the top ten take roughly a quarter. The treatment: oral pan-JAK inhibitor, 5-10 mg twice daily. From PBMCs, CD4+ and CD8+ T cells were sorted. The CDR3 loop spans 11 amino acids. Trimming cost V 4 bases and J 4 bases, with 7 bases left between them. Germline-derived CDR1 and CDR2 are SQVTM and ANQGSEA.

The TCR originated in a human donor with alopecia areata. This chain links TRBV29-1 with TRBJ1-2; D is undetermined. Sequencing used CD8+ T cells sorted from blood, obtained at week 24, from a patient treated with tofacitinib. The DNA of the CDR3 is TGCAGCGTTGTGGGTCTCTATGGCTACACCTTC. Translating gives CSVVGLYGYTF.